This TCR beta chain is drawn from a study of cytomegalovirus exposure and HLA in healthy donors. The CDR3 spans 15 residues. With 7 bases clipped from V and 2 bases from J, the junction kept 9 bases outside the gene matches. Germline V gene data show CDR1 as SGHTA and CDR2 as FQGNSA. The PCR ran on 60 Vbeta and 13 Jbeta primers. TCRdb's copy holds only in-frame clones and misses some; the assay was immunoSEQ multiplex PCR. The profile shows 130,000 or so clones, 6.5% to 9.5% of them singletons. The TCR comes from a middle-aged man in good health and CMV-seronegative. The chain employs TRBV7-2 and TRBJ2-3, with TRBD2 matching over 7 bases. Sequencing was carried out using PBMCs. DNA of the CDR3: TGTGCCAGCACCCAAGGGGACTATTCCACAGATACGCAGTATTTT. Protein sequence: CASTQGDYSTDTQYF.